The 19 T cell receptor beta chains reported below all come from one sample, sequenced in a study of shared clonotypes between healthy human individuals. This table comes from immunoSEQ multiplex PCR, and its TCRdb copy is limited to in-frame clones, with some not included. In the table there are approximately 320,000 clones, roughly 70% of which are singletons. The material sequenced was memory CD4+ T cells sorted from blood. Subset meaning: CD45RA-negative fraction. Receptors originate from a man younger than 45 in good health.

This clone was seen a few times. The V gene is TRBV27, the J gene TRBJ2-1, with 10 positions matching TRBD1. Germline V gives CDR1 MNHEY, CDR2 SMNVEV (reference sequence). This CDR3 has 15 residues. Unmatched junction bases numbered 8, after V lost 6 bases and J lost 6 bases. CDR3 region: CASSSGQGGVNEQFF. The DNA for the CDR3 is TGTGCCAGCAGCTCAGGACAGGGGGGGGTCAATGAGCAGTTCTTC.

The V call is TRBV7-8, the J call TRBJ2-4; 9 bases line up with TRBD2. The CDR3 loop spans 18 amino acids. J was trimmed by 2 bases and V by 1 base; bases with no gene match: 9. The germline gives CDR1 SGHVS, CDR2 FQNEAQ. CDR3 amino acids: CASSLVAAGGWSKNIQYF. In DNA form, the CDR3 reads TGTGCCAGCAGCTTAGTCGCAGCGGGAGGTTGGTCCAAAAACATTCAGTACTTC.

The rearrangement joins TRBV18 to TRBJ2-1; no firm D call. The CDR3 runs 15 residues. V was pared by 3 bases and J by 6 bases, with 15 bases between. Germline loops: CDR1 KGHSH, CDR2 LQKENI. CDR3 sequence reads: CASSPTRISFNEQFF. CDR3 in DNA: TGTGCCAGCTCACCTACGCGGATCTCGTTCAATGAGCAGTTCTTC.

The gene calls are TRBV2 and TRBJ1-4; 9 bases line up with TRBD1. CDR1 is SNHLY and CDR2 is FYNNEI in the germline V gene. The CDR3 length is 14 residues. The junction had 6 bases not matched to a gene; V was cut back by 5 bases and J by 8 bases. CDR3 region: CASSSGTGREKLFF. CDR3 nucleotide sequence: TGTGCCAGCAGTTCCGGGACAGGGAGGGAAAAACTGTTTTTT.

The chain combines TRBV5-1 with TRBJ2-1; D gene ambiguous. This CDR3 is 15 amino acids long. V dropped 0 bases and J dropped 5 bases, with 12 bases sitting between them. Germline CDR1 SGHRS, CDR2 YFSETQ. The CDR3: CASSLALLGDNEQFF. CDR3 DNA: TGCGCCAGCAGCTTGGCCTTGCTTGGGGACAATGAGCAGTTCTTC.

This clone occurred many times. The rearrangement joins TRBV15 to TRBJ1-4; D might be TRBD1 (5 bases). CDR3 size: 15 residues. Germline V CDR1 and CDR2: LNHNV, YYDKDF (reference sequence). With 1 base removed from V and 8 bases from J, the gap between germline ends came to 14 bases. This CDR3 is CATSRGGGSNEKLFF. CDR3 nucleotides: TGTGCCACCAGCAGAGGTGGGGGTAGTAACGAAAAACTGTTTTTT.

This clone was observed at least ten times. Other DNA sequences in this specimen translate into the identical CDR3. This chain links TRBV2 with TRBJ1-1; no reliable D call. Trimming stripped 5 bases from V and 0 bases from J, with 4 bases between. The V gene's germline CDR1 is SNHLY and CDR2 FYNNEI. The CDR3 has 12 residues. The CDR3: CASSFMNTEAFF. CDR3 sequence (DNA): TGTGCCAGCAGTTTTATGAACACTGAAGCTTTCTTT.

This chain joins TRBV7-2 and TRBJ1-5; D not resolved. CDR3 length equals 14 residues. CDR1 is SGHTA, CDR2 FQGNSA, per germline. The ends were cut back, 7 bases at V and 0 bases at J, with 10 bases in the middle. CDR3 in DNA: TGTGCCAGCAACCGTGCTTATAGCAATCAGCCCCAGCATTTT. Translation: CASNRAYSNQPQHF.

The chain couples TRBV6-1 to TRBJ2-5; D might be TRBD1 (6 bases). The CDR3 length is 14 residues. Germline V lookup: CDR1 MNHNS, CDR2 SASEGT. The V and J ends lost 6 bases and 2 bases respectively, with 13 bases between them. As DNA, the CDR3 is TGTGCCAGCAGGCGAGGGGGTGAGCAAGAGACCCAGTACTTC. It is translated as CASRRGGEQETQYF.

The chain couples TRBV5-5 to TRBJ2-5; perhaps TRBD2 as D (7 bases). This CDR3 spans 15 amino acids. CDR1 is SGHKS and CDR2 is YYEKEE in the germline V gene (reference sequence). Deletions cut 5 bases from V and 2 bases from J, with 16 bases between. The CDR3 nucleotides read TGTGCCAGCAGTCCCGGGGGGCGGAGACAAGAGACCCAGTACTTC. Translated: CASSPGGRRQETQYF.

This rearrangement joins TRBV9 to TRBJ2-7, with 7 bases matching TRBD2. The CDR3 runs to 15 residues. The V gene's germline CDR1 is SGDLS and CDR2 YYNGEE. After removal of 5 bases from V and 3 bases from J, the junction contained 11 bases not matched to a gene. CDR3 in DNA: TGTGCCAGCAGTGAGGGCGCGGGAGTTATCTACGAGCAGTACTTC. As protein: CASSEGAGVIYEQYF.

The chain has TRBV15 and TRBJ2-7, with a possible D match to TRBD2 (5 bases). Trimming shortened V by 5 bases and J by 3 bases, and 11 bases separated the two germline ends. Germline V CDR1 and CDR2: LNHNV, YYDKDF (reference sequence). The CDR3 spans 13 residues. The CDR3 sequence is CATSRRTSYEQYF. The CDR3 nucleotides read TGTGCCACCAGCCGCAGAACTAGCTACGAGCAGTACTTC. The variable domain in full, completed from reference TRBV15 and TRBJ2-7, reads DAMVIQNPRYQVTQFGKPVTLSCSQTLNHNVMYWYQQKSSQAPKLLFHYYDKDFNNEADTPDNFQSRRPNTSFCFLDIRSPGLGDTAMYLCATSRRTSYEQYFGPGTRLTVT.

The V call is TRBV4-3, the J call TRBJ1-4; D remains unclear. The CDR3 loop spans 14 amino acids. Germline-derived CDR1 and CDR2 are LGHNA and YSLEER. V was clipped by 4 bases and J by 8 bases, with 14 bases between them. CDR3 region: CASSPQTENEKLFF. The CDR3 region has the DNA TGCGCCAGCAGCCCCCAAACTGAGAACGAAAAACTGTTTTTT.

V and J are TRBV9 and TRBJ2-2, with a tentative D call TRBD2 (5 bases). The length of the CDR3 is 16 residues. Per germline, CDR1 SGDLS and CDR2 YYNGEE. Between the trimmed V and J ends, which lost 3 bases and 0 bases, there was a span of 12 bases. DNA of the CDR3: TGTGCCAGCAGCGATGAGGGCAGGCCGAACACCGGGGAGCTGTTTTTT. This sequence encodes CASSDEGRPNTGELFF.

The chain employs TRBV21-1 and TRBJ2-2; no DNA check was done on the table's D call, TRBD2. TRBV21-1 is a documented pseudogene. CDR3 length: 18 amino acids. The chain's CDR3 is CASSKGPGLAINTGELFF. In DNA, the CDR3 is TGTGCCAGCAGCAAAGGGCCGGGACTAGCCATTAACACCGGGGAGCTGTTTTTT.

The genes are TRBV20-1 and TRBJ2-1, with D hard to call. The CDR3 length is 11 residues. Germline loops: CDR1 DFQATT, CDR2 SNEGSKA (reference sequence). V was cut by 6 bases and J by 5 bases, with 8 bases left in between. The CDR3 here is CSASHHNEQFF. The CDR3 bases are TGCAGTGCAAGCCACCACAATGAGCAGTTCTTC.

This clone occurred many times. The chain is built from TRBV27 and TRBJ2-5; D call uncertain. The CDR3 is 15 residues long. V shed 2 bases and J shed 3 bases, with 13 bases lying between them. The germline CDR1 and CDR2 sequences are MNHEY and SMNVEV (reference sequence). In DNA, the CDR3 is TGTGCCAGCAGTTTAACGGTCGTGCCTAAAGAGACCCAGTACTTC. It translates to CASSLTVVPKETQYF.

Points on this clone: Distinct nucleotide sequences in the sample also encode this CDR3. The gene calls are TRBV5-1 and TRBJ2-3; D is possibly TRBD1 (6 bases). V was trimmed by 0 bases and J by 6 bases, leaving 8 bases between them. Per germline, CDR1 SGHRS and CDR2 YFSETQ. CDR3 size: 13 residues. The CDR3 sequence: CASSLAGGDTQYF. In DNA form, the CDR3 reads TGCGCCAGCAGCTTGGCTGGGGGCGATACGCAGTATTTT.

This rearrangement joins TRBV13 to TRBJ2-7; D gene uncertain. The ends were cut back, 6 bases at V and 3 bases at J, with 9 bases in the middle. CDR1 is PRHDT, CDR2 FYEKMQ, per germline (reference sequence). The CDR3 is 12 amino acids. The CDR3 sequence: CASSLSDYEQYF. The CDR3 DNA sequence: TGTGCCAGCAGTCTCTCGGACTACGAGCAGTACTTC.